This T cell receptor beta chain was sequenced for a study of cytomegalovirus exposure and HLA in healthy donors. Of note for this clone: The antigen is unknown.

The PCR made use of 60 Vbeta and 13 Jbeta primers. Profiled with immunoSEQ multiplex PCR; TCRdb holds only in-frame clones, not every one. Of more than 150,000 clones listed, more than 85% are singletons. Germline CDR1 reads MNHEY; CDR2 reads SMNVEV (reference sequence). With 5 bases clipped from V and 0 bases from J, the junction kept 7 bases outside the gene matches. This CDR3 has 17 amino acids. Donors were ostensibly healthy at sampling, although undocumented immune exposures were probable. Study-wide points: Among the most significant clusters, several appeared linked to common viral pathogens in a later analysis.

The chain uses TRBV27 and TRBJ1-4, with 9 positions matching TRBD1. The receptor comes from a girl younger than two in good health and CMV-seronegative. Sequencing used PBMCs. Here the CDR3 reads CASSPGTGRATNEKLFF. The CDR3 DNA reads TGTGCCAGCAGTCCCGGGACAGGGAGGGCAACTAATGAAAAACTGTTTTTT.